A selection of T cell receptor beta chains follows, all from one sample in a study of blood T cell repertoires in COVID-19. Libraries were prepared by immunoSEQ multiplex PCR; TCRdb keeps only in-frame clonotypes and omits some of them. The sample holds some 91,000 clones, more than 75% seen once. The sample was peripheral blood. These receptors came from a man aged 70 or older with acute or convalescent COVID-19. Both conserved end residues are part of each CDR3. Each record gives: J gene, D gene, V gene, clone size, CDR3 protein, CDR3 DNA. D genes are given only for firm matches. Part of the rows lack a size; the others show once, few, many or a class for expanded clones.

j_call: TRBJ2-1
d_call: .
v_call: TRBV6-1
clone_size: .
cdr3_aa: CASSDVDEQFF
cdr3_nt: TGTGCCAGCAGTGATGTCGATGAGCAGTTCTTC

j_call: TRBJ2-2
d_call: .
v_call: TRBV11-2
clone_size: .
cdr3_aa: CASWGWGTGELFF
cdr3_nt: TGTGCCAGTTGGGGCTGGGGCACCGGGGAGCTGTTTTTT

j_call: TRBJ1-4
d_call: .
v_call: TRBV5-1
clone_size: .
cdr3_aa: CASSQVNDEKLFF
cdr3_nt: TGCGCCAGCAGCCAGGTGAACGATGAAAAACTGTTTTTT

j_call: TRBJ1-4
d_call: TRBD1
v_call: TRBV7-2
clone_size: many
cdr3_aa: CASSPWVAGGNEKLFF
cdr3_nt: TGTGCCAGCAGCCCGTGGGTGGCAGGGGGTAATGAAAAACTGTTTTTT

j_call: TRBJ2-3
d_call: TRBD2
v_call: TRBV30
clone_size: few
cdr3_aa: CAWTSGVSTSTDTQYF
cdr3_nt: TGTGCCTGGACTAGCGGGGTATCCACTAGCACAGATACGCAGTATTTT

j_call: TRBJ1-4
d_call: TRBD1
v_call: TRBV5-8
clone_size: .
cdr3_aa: CASSRGQPSTNEKLFF
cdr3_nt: TGTGCCAGCAGCCGGGGACAGCCCTCAACTAATGAAAAACTGTTTTTT

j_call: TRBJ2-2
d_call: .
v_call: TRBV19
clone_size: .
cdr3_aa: CASTGGTVYTGELFF
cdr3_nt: TGTGCCAGCACAGGAGGGACAGTGTACACCGGGGAGCTGTTTTTT

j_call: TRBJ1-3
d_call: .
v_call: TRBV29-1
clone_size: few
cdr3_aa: CSVDLRGSGNTIYF
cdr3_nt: TGCAGCGTCGACTTACGGGGGTCTGGAAACACCATATATTTT

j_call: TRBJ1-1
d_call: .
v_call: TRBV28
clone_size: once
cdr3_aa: CASSRRVGTEAFF
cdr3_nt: TGTGCCAGCAGTCGCAGGGTAGGCACTGAAGCTTTCTTT

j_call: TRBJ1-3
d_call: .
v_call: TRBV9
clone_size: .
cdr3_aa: CASSVADRAYSGNTIYF
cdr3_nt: TGTGCCAGCAGCGTAGCCGACAGAGCTTACTCTGGAAACACCATATATTTT

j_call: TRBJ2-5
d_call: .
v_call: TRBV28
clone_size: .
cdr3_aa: CASGQTQETQYF
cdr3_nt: TGTGCCAGCGGACAGACCCAAGAGACCCAGTACTTC

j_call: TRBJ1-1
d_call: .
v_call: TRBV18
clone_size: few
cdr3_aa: CASSSEREAFF
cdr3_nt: TGTGCCAGCTCTAGCGAAAGGGAAGCTTTCTTT

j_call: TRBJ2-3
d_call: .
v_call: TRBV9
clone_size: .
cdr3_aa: CASSVVGVSDTQYF
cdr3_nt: TGTGCCAGCAGCGTAGTCGGGGTATCAGATACGCAGTATTTT

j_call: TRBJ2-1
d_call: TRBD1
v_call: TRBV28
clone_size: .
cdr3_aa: CASSLSGQGRNEQFF
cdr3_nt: TGTGCCAGCAGTTTATCGGGACAGGGTAGGAATGAGCAGTTCTTC

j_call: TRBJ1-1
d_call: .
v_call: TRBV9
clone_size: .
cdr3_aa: CASSVVGGSEAFF
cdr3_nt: TGTGCCAGCAGCGTAGTAGGAGGGTCTGAAGCTTTCTTT

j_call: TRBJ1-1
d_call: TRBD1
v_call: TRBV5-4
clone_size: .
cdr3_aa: CASSLQGALNTEAFF
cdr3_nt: TGTGCCAGCAGCTTACAGGGGGCGTTGAACACTGAAGCTTTCTTT

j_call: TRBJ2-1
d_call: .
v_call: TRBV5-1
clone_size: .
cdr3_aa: CASSLAGNEQFF
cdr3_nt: TGCGCCAGCAGCTTGGCCGGTAATGAGCAGTTCTTC

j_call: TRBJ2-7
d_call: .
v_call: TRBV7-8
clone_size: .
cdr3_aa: CASSSPARMNEQYF
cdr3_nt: TGTGCCAGCAGCTCCCCTGCTAGGATGAACGAGCAGTACTTC

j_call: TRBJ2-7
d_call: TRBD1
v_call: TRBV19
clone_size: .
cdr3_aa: CASSRDRGSYEQYF
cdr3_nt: TGTGCCAGTAGCCGGGACAGGGGTTCCTACGAGCAGTACTTC

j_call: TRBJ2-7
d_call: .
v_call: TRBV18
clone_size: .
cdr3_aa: CASSPNLYEQYF
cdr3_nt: TGTGCCAGCTCACCAAATCTCTACGAGCAGTACTTC

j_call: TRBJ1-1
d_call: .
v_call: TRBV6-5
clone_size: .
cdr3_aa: CASTEGTEAFF
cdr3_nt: TGTGCCAGCACAGAGGGTACTGAAGCTTTCTTT

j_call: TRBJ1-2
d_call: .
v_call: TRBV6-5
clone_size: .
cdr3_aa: CASTYRDGYTF
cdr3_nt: TGTGCCAGCACCTACAGGGACGGCTACACCTTC

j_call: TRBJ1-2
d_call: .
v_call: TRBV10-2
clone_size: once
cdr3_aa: CASSESRGGALYYGYTF
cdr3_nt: TGCGCCAGCAGTGAGTCGAGGGGAGGGGCCCTCTACTATGGCTACACCTTC

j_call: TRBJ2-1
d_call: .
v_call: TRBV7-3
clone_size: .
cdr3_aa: CASRPTQGTEQFF
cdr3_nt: TGTGCCAGCAGGCCCACCCAGGGGACTGAGCAGTTCTTC

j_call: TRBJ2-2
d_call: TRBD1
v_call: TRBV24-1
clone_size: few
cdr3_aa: CATSDHIPGQLNTGELFF
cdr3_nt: TGTGCCACCAGTGATCACATCCCGGGACAGCTTAACACCGGGGAGCTGTTTTTT

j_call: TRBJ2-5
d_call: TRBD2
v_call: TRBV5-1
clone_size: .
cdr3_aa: CASSPGLAGGIGETQYF
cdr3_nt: TGCGCCAGCAGCCCCGGACTAGCGGGAGGGATAGGGGAGACCCAGTACTTC

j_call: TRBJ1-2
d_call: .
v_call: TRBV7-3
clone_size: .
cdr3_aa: CASSRLGGGGYTF
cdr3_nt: TGTGCCAGCAGCCGCTTAGGGGGTGGTGGCTACACCTTC

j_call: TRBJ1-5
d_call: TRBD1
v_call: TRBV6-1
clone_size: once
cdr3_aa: CASSEVGTGSNQPQHF
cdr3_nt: TGTGCCAGCAGTGAAGTCGGGACAGGGAGTAATCAGCCCCAGCATTTT

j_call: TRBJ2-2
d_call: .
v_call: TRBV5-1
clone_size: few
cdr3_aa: CASRSGALPGELFF
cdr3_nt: TGCGCCAGCAGATCAGGGGCCCTCCCGGGGGAGCTGTTTTTT

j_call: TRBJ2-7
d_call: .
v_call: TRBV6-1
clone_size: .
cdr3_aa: CASSERAGLEQYF
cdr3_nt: TGTGCCAGCAGTGAACGGGCGGGACTCGAGCAGTACTTC

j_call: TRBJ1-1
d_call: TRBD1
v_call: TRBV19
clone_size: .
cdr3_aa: CASNRQGGTEAFF
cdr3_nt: TGTGCCAGTAATCGACAGGGGGGCACTGAAGCTTTCTTT

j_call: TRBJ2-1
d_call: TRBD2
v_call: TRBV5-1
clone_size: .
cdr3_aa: CASSLTSGGINEQFF
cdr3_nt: TGCGCCAGCAGCTTGACTAGCGGGGGGATCAATGAGCAGTTCTTC

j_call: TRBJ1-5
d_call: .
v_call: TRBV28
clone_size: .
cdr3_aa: CASSFHAAGQPQHF
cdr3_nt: TGTGCCAGCAGTTTCCACGCGGCAGGGCAGCCCCAGCATTTT

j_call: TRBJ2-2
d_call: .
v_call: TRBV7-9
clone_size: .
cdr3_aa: CASRVQGTDTGELFF
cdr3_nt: TGTGCCAGCAGGGTCCAGGGGACGGACACCGGGGAGCTGTTTTTT

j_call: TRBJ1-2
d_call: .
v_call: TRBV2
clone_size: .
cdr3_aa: CASSDRPGTFTFGGYTF
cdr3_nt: TGTGCCAGCAGTGATAGGCCGGGGACTTTTACCTTCGGTGGCTACACCTTC

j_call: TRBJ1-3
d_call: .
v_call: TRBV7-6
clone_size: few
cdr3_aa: CASSNSGSSGNTIYF
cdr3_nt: TGTGCCAGCAGTAATTCAGGATCCTCTGGAAACACCATATATTTT